A single sample gave rise to the 27 T cell receptor beta chains below, sequenced in a study of blood T cell repertoires in COVID-19. Some clones are missing from TCRdb's copy, which holds only in-frame ones; the method was immunoSEQ multiplex PCR. The repertoire has approximately 210,000 clones, just under 85% of them found once; the top ten carry 7.5% to 8%. The sample was peripheral blood. All receptors come from a woman between 50 and 59 years old with active or convalescent COVID-19.

The chain employs TRBV6-5 and TRBJ1-4; D is undetermined. CDR3 length equals 15 residues. V was trimmed by 6 bases and J by 8 bases, leaving 19 bases between them. The germline CDR1 and CDR2 sequences are MNHEY and SVGAGI. The CDR3 coding sequence is TGTGCCAGCAGCCGTGATCCGGGATCGGCGGAAAAACTGTTTTTT. Residues: CASSRDPGSAEKLFF.

The V gene is TRBV4-2, the J gene TRBJ2-2, with a tentative D call TRBD2 (5 bases). Germline CDR1 and CDR2: LGHNA and YNFKEQ. V was pared by 3 bases and J by 0 bases, with 11 bases between. CDR3 length equals 16 residues. CDR3 nucleotides: TGTGCCAGCAGCCAGCGAGGGTCCCCGAACACCGGGGAGCTGTTTTTT. Its protein is CASSQRGSPNTGELFF.

The rearrangement uses TRBV4-2 and TRBJ2-4; a weak D match, TRBD2 (5 bases). The CDR3 covers 19 residues. Trimming removed 0 bases at V and 0 bases at J, with 18 bases between. Germline V gives CDR1 LGHNA, CDR2 YNFKEQ. The CDR3 loop reads CASSQDYTLALGAKNIQYF. The CDR3, as DNA: TGTGCCAGCAGCCAAGATTATACGCTAGCCCTTGGAGCCAAAAACATTCAGTACTTC.

V is TRBV6-4 and J is TRBJ2-1; 7 bases align to TRBD1. CDR3 length equals 14 residues. Trimming at V came to 8 bases and at J to 5 bases, leaving 9 bases not matched to a gene. The germline CDR1 and CDR2 sequences are MRHNA and SNTAGT. CDR3: CASGRGTENNEQFF. In DNA form, the CDR3 reads TGTGCCAGCGGACGAGGGACAGAAAACAATGAGCAGTTCTTC.

The chain joins TRBV3-1 (or the pseudogene TRBV3-2) to TRBJ1-6; D not resolved. V lost 0 bases, J lost 7 bases, and 13 bases lay in between. Per the germline V gene, CDR1 is LGHDT and CDR2 is YNNKEL (reference sequence). The length of the CDR3 is 16 residues. CDR3 nucleotides: TGTGCCAGCAGCCAAGAAAGTCCGCGACTCAATTCACCCCTCCACTTT. Protein sequence: CASSQESPRLNSPLHF.

The sample holds one count of this clone. The V gene is TRBV9, the J gene TRBJ2-1; 10 bases line up with TRBD2. After removal of 0 bases from V and 7 bases from J, the junction contained 4 bases not matched to a gene. The CDR3 loop spans 15 amino acids. Germline V gene lookup returns CDR1 SGDLS and CDR2 YYNGEE. The CDR3 coding sequence is TGTGCCAGCAGCGTAGAGGGAGCGGGAGGGAATGAGCAGTTCTTC. This codes for CASSVEGAGGNEQFF. Combining the CDR3 with reference TRBV9 and TRBJ2-1 gives the whole variable domain DSGVTQTPKHLITATGQRVTLRCSPRSGDLSVYWYQQSLDQGLQFLIQYYNGEERAKGNILERFSAQQFPDLHSELNLSSLELGDSALYFCASSVEGAGGNEQFFGPGTRLTVL.

This chain connects TRBV3-1 (or the pseudogene TRBV3-2) to TRBJ2-1, with TRBD2 identical over 14 bases. J gave up 2 bases and V 4 bases, and 4 bases lay outside the gene matches. The CDR3 length is 17 residues. Per germline, CDR1 LGHDT and CDR2 YNNKEL (reference sequence). CDR3 sequence (DNA): TGTGCCAGCAGCCGTCGACTAGCGGGAGGGGCCTACAATGAGCAGTTCTTC. This encodes CASSRRLAGGAYNEQFF.

The chain recombines TRBV19 with TRBJ2-5, with 9 bases aligning to TRBD1. CDR1 is LNHDA, CDR2 SQIVND, per germline (reference sequence). This CDR3 has 14 amino acids. V lost 5 bases and J lost 5; bases outside the gene matches: 6. The CDR3 sequence is CASSAYRGRETQYF. For the CDR3, the DNA is TGTGCCAGTAGTGCCTACAGGGGGCGGGAGACCCAGTACTTC.

The genes are TRBV5-1 and TRBJ1-2, with TRBD1 matching over 7 bases. Losses at the gene ends were 1 base for V and 2 bases for J; bases not matched to a gene: 11. CDR1 and CDR2 from the germline V gene are SGHRS and YFSETQ. CDR3 length: 17 residues. CDR3 residues: CASSLLQGIPTNYGYTF. CDR3 in DNA: TGCGCCAGCAGCTTGCTACAGGGGATCCCTACCAACTATGGCTACACCTTC.

V gene TRBV11-2 combines with J gene TRBJ2-5; 8 nucleotides line up with TRBD1. With 2 bases clipped from V and 1 base from J, the junction kept 6 bases outside the gene matches. The CDR3 length is 16 residues. Germline V gives CDR1 SGHAT, CDR2 FQNNGV. The CDR3 DNA is TGTGCCAGCAGCTTATCTCAGGGGGCAGGCCAAGAGACCCAGTACTTC. Its translation: CASSLSQGAGQETQYF.

This rearrangement joins TRBV5-6 to TRBJ1-2; no reliable D call. V was trimmed by 0 bases and J by 4 bases, leaving 7 bases between them. Germline CDR1 and CDR2: SGHDT and YYEEEE. This CDR3 has 13 amino acids. Here the CDR3 reads CASSLEESYGYTF. The CDR3 DNA reads as TGTGCCAGCAGCTTGGAGGAGAGCTATGGCTACACCTTC.

The chain employs TRBV5-5 and TRBJ2-7; D not certain. Deletions cut 0 bases from V and 2 bases from J, with 12 bases between. The CDR3 extends over 15 amino acids. The germline V gene encodes CDR1 SGHKS and CDR2 YYEKEE (reference sequence). DNA of the CDR3: TGTGCCAGCAGCTTGGCCCTCCGACAAGCCTACGAGCAGTACGTC. This encodes CASSLALRQAYEQYV.

The genes are TRBV18 and TRBJ2-5; TRBD2 is a possible D gene (6 bases). CDR1 is KGHSH, CDR2 LQKENI, per germline. V lost 8 bases and J 5 bases, leaving 12 bases between the germline ends. The CDR3 is 12 amino acids. As DNA, the CDR3 is TGTGCCAGCATGACTAGTTTTGAGACCCAGTACTTC. Its protein product is CASMTSFETQYF.

The V gene is TRBV7-8, the J gene TRBJ1-1; maybe TRBD1 (5 bases). This CDR3 has 16 amino acids. Trimming shortened V by 2 bases and J by 0 bases, and 13 bases separated the two germline ends. Germline V gives CDR1 SGHVS, CDR2 FQNEAQ. The DNA for the CDR3 is TGTGCCAGCAGCTTATTAGGTCGGACACTGAACACTGAAGCTTTCTTT. Translated, it gives CASSLLGRTLNTEAFF.

In this sample, this clone turned up once. The chain combines TRBV24-1 with TRBJ2-3; tentative D call: TRBD1 (5 bases). Per germline, CDR1 KGHDR and CDR2 SFDVKD. The CDR3 has 16 amino acids. V lost 2 bases and J 1 base, leaving 12 bases between the germline ends. The CDR3 protein is CATSDSGLVGTDTQYF. The CDR3 bases are TGTGCCACCAGTGATTCAGGGTTGGTGGGCACAGATACGCAGTATTTT.

The J gene is TRBJ2-7, the V gene TRBV12-5; perhaps TRBD2 as D (6 bases). V was shortened by 0 bases and J by 2 bases, with 14 bases between the two germline ends. The CDR3 has 16 residues. CDR1 is LGHNT and CDR2 is FRNRAP in the germline V gene. The CDR3 loop reads CASGLVVAATTYEQYF. CDR3 bases: TGTGCTAGTGGTTTGGTAGTAGCGGCTACGACCTACGAGCAGTACTTC.

The chain links TRBV23-1 to TRBJ1-2; the match to TRBD1 covers 9 bases. TRBV23-1 qualifies as an ORF whose function is uncertain. V lost 3 bases and J lost 7; bases outside the gene matches: 6. The CDR3 consists of 14 residues. In nucleotides, the CDR3 is TGCGCCAGCAGTCAGAGGGACAGGGTGGGTGGCTACACCTTC. Protein: CASSQRDRVGGYTF.

CDR3: CASSLEAGTFNSPLHF. For the CDR3, the DNA is TGTGCCAGCAGCTTGGAGGCAGGGACATTTAATTCACCCCTCCACTTT. The V gene is TRBV5-6, the J gene TRBJ1-6, with a weak D call TRBD1 (6 bases). The germline V and J ends were trimmed by 0 bases and 6 bases, with 13 bases remaining between them. Germline loops: CDR1 SGHDT, CDR2 YYEEEE. CDR3 size: 16 residues.

As to this clone: The sample has other DNA sequences that encode this CDR3 too. The chain joins TRBV5-1 to TRBJ2-1, with 15 bases that match TRBD2. This CDR3 has 17 amino acids. The germline V gene has CDR1 SGHRS and CDR2 YFSETQ. J was trimmed by 8 bases and V by 3 bases; bases with no gene match: 9. CDR3 nucleotide sequence: TGCGCCAGCAGCTCAGGACTAGCGGGGGGGCCACGGGATGAGCAGTTCTTC. The encoded protein is CASSSGLAGGPRDEQFF.

The chain has TRBV5-1 and TRBJ2-2; D may be TRBD1 (6 bases). The germline V gene has CDR1 SGHRS and CDR2 YFSETQ. This CDR3 has 14 amino acids. V was trimmed by 0 bases and J by 6 bases, leaving 9 bases between them. CDR3 sequence (DNA): TGCGCCAGCAGCTTGGTACAGGGCGCCGGGGAGCTGTTTTTT. The encoded protein is CASSLVQGAGELFF.

This clone occurred a few times. The chain is built from TRBV10-3 and TRBJ2-1; 12 bases are shared with TRBD2. The ends lost 0 bases at V and 10 bases at J; junction bases unmatched: 7. CDR1 and CDR2 from the germline V gene are ENHRY and SYGVKD. The CDR3 has 16 amino acids. DNA of the CDR3: TGTGCCATCAGTGAGTCCCAGACTAGCGGGGGACGGGAGCAGTTCTTC. This translates into CAISESQTSGGREQFF.

CDR3 sequence reads: CASSLAGGKVGEQYF. For the CDR3, the DNA is TGTGCCAGCAGCTTAGCGGGAGGAAAGGTGGGCGAGCAGTACTTC. The V and J genes are TRBV7-6 and TRBJ2-7, with D possibly TRBD2 on 6 matching bases. Germline V gene lookup returns CDR1 SGHVS and CDR2 FNYEAQ. V gave up 0 bases and J gave up 6 bases, with 15 bases separating them. There are 15 residues in the CDR3.

V is TRBV7-8 and J is TRBJ2-7, with D possibly matching TRBD1 (5 bases). Trimming stripped 5 bases from V and 7 bases from J, with 18 bases between. Germline-derived CDR1 and CDR2 are SGHVS and FQNEAQ. The CDR3 extends over 14 amino acids. The CDR3 protein is CASSPGSAYGEQYV. The CDR3 bases are TGTGCCAGCAGCCCAGGGTCTGCCTATGGAGAGCAGTACGTC.

The CDR3 sequence: CASSRPDKPSGNTIYF. In nucleotides, the CDR3 is TGTGCCAGCAGTCGCCCAGACAAACCCTCTGGAAACACCATATATTTT. The J gene is TRBJ1-3, the V gene TRBV7-8; D not resolved. The CDR3 consists of 16 residues. Germline lookup yields CDR1 SGHVS and CDR2 FQNEAQ. Trimming removed 6 bases at V and 0 bases at J, with 15 bases between.

J is TRBJ2-3 and V is TRBV7-3; 10 positions agree with TRBD1. CDR1 SGHTA and CDR2 FQGTGA come from the germline V gene. The CDR3 has 14 residues. V was pared by 4 bases and J by 5 bases, with 3 bases of the junction left unmatched. The CDR3 region is CASSWTGGKDTQYF. In DNA form, the CDR3 reads TGTGCCAGCAGCTGGACAGGGGGGAAAGATACGCAGTATTTT.

CDR3 DNA sequence: TGTGCCAGCAGCCTAAGAGCCATGAACACTGAAGCTTTCTTT. It codes for CASSLRAMNTEAFF. The chain carries TRBV7-8 and TRBJ1-1, with D unresolved. The CDR3 is 14 amino acids. The V end was cut by 5 bases, the J end by 0 bases, with 10 bases between. The germline CDR1 and CDR2 sequences are SGHVS and FQNEAQ.

This chain connects TRBV19 to TRBJ1-2; 7 positions agree with TRBD1. The V gene end was trimmed by 5 bases and the J gene end by 4 bases; junction bases not matched to a gene: 22. This CDR3 contains 19 residues. Germline-derived CDR1 and CDR2 are LNHDA and SQIVND (reference sequence). The CDR3 is CASSEIPGQSMRGLYGYTF. The CDR3 nucleotides are TGTGCCAGTAGTGAGATTCCGGGACAGTCGATGCGTGGACTCTATGGCTACACCTTC.